A selection of T cell receptor beta chains follows, all from one sample in a study of T cell responses to AZD1222 COVID-19 vaccine. Libraries were prepared by immunoSEQ multiplex PCR; TCRdb keeps only in-frame clonotypes and omits some of them. Here the sample spans 130,000 to 150,000 clones, around 92% being singletons. The sequencing used peripheral blood, collected on day 0 of AZD1222 vaccination. The receptors come from an adult in good health. The CDR3 runs from the conserved cysteine through the conserved F or W. The D gene is left open where the match is weak. Expanded clones are given a class, and other clones once, few, many or no size at all.

v_call	d_call	clone_size	j_call	cdr3_aa	cdr3_nt
TRBV7-2	TRBD2	-	TRBJ2-3	CASTPDKRGGPTDTQYF	TGTGCCAGCACCCCGGATAAGCGGGGGGGCCCAACAGATACGCAGTATTTT
TRBV18	TRBD1	-	TRBJ2-2	CASSPPGQRNTGELFF	TGTGCCAGCTCACCACCGGGACAGCGGAACACCGGGGAGCTGTTTTTT
TRBV30	-	-	TRBJ1-2	CAWLSGYYGYTF	TGTGCCTGGCTTTCCGGGTACTATGGCTACACCTTC
TRBV5-4	-	-	TRBJ2-5	CASSPYQETQYF	TGTGCCAGCAGCCCCTACCAAGAGACCCAGTACTTC
TRBV18	-	-	TRBJ2-7	CASSRQSVAYEQYF	TGTGCCAGCTCCCGACAGAGTGTGGCCTACGAGCAGTACTTC
TRBV28	-	-	TRBJ1-1	CASSLLGGTEAFF	TGTGCCAGCAGTTTACTAGGGGGCACTGAAGCTTTCTTT
TRBV29-1	-	-	TRBJ1-2	CSVEDRGATTPYGYTF	TGCAGCGTTGAAGATCGGGGGGCCACCACCCCCTATGGCTACACCTTC
TRBV5-6	-	-	TRBJ2-1	CASSLPGTNYNEQFF	TGTGCCAGCAGCTTGCCAGGGACCAACTACAATGAGCAGTTCTTC
TRBV9	TRBD1	-	TRBJ1-3	CASSPSWGGGVNTIYF	TGTGCCAGCAGCCCCTCCTGGGGAGGGGGCGTAAACACCATATATTTT
TRBV4-1	TRBD2	-	TRBJ2-3	CASSQEAISGGRTDTQYF	TGCGCCAGCAGCCAAGAGGCGATAAGCGGGGGGCGCACAGATACGCAGTATTTT
TRBV6-5	-	once	TRBJ1-1	CASVAGHGRTEAFF	TGTGCCAGCGTAGCGGGGCACGGGAGAACTGAAGCTTTCTTT
TRBV4-2	-	-	TRBJ1-5	CASSQDPGSNSNQPQHF	TGTGCCAGCAGCCAAGATCCCGGCAGCAATAGCAATCAGCCCCAGCATTTT
TRBV30	TRBD1	-	TRBJ1-4	CAWSRGEKLFF	TGTGCCTGGAGCAGGGGGGAAAAACTGTTTTTT
TRBV7-2	-	-	TRBJ1-5	CASSQDSNQPQHF	TGTGCCAGCAGCCAGGATAGCAATCAGCCCCAGCATTTT
TRBV5-4	TRBD2	-	TRBJ2-1	CASSPRTSEGNEQFF	TGTGCCAGCAGCCCCCGGACTAGCGAGGGTAATGAGCAGTTCTTC
TRBV25-1	-	-	TRBJ1-4	CASSEGVRVSTNEKLFF	TGTGCCAGCAGTGAGGGAGTCCGGGTATCAACTAATGAAAAACTGTTTTTT
TRBV10-1	-	-	TRBJ1-1	CASRGTGNGSEAFF	TGCGCCAGCAGGGGAACCGGGAATGGCTCTGAAGCTTTCTTT
TRBV24-1	-	-	TRBJ1-2	CATSAPNNYGYTF	TGTGCCACCAGCGCTCCCAACAACTATGGCTACACCTTC
TRBV5-1	-	-	TRBJ2-2	CASSLMAGVTGELFF	TGCGCCAGCAGCTTGATGGCAGGGGTCACCGGGGAGCTGTTTTTT
TRBV5-6	-	once	TRBJ1-1	CASSLNGRSF	TGTGCCAGCAGCTTGAATGGGAGGAGCTTT
TRBV27	-	-	TRBJ1-2	CASSLSYRVYGYTF	TGTGCCAGCAGTTTATCGTACAGGGTCTATGGCTACACCTTC
TRBV24-1	TRBD2	-	TRBJ2-3	CATSDPSGDTQYF	TGTGCCACCAGTGACCCTAGCGGGGATACGCAGTATTTT
TRBV6-2/TRBV6-3	-	-	TRBJ1-1	CASSLAGAIGNTEAFF	TGTGCCAGCAGTTTAGCAGGGGCGATCGGGAACACTGAAGCTTTCTTT
TRBV9	-	-	TRBJ2-3	CASSASTDTQYF	TGTGCCAGCAGCGCGAGCACAGATACGCAGTATTTT
TRBV5-1	-	-	TRBJ2-3	CASSLAVAWDTQYF	TGCGCCAGCAGCTTGGCGGTAGCCTGGGATACGCAGTATTTT
TRBV29-1	-	once	TRBJ2-7	CSVELGSGGYEQYF	TGCAGCGTTGAACTGGGCTCAGGTGGGTACGAGCAGTACTTC
TRBV18	-	once	TRBJ2-5	CASSPGAVQETQYF	TGTGCCAGCTCACCTGGGGCAGTTCAAGAGACCCAGTACTTC
TRBV5-6	-	once	TRBJ2-1	CASSLAWRLYNEQFF	TGTGCCAGCAGCTTGGCCTGGCGGTTATACAATGAGCAGTTCTTC
TRBV7-2	-	-	TRBJ1-5	CASSPQAGNQPQHF	TGTGCCAGCAGCCCCCAGGCCGGCAATCAGCCCCAGCATTTT
TRBV28	-	-	TRBJ1-5	CASSLSPGRRPGQPQHF	TGTGCCAGCAGTTTAAGCCCTGGACGGAGACCGGGTCAGCCCCAGCATTTT
TRBV6-5	-	-	TRBJ1-5	CASSYGPIGPQHF	TGTGCCAGCAGTTATGGTCCGATCGGGCCCCAGCATTTT
TRBV3-1/TRBV3-2	-	-	TRBJ1-1	CASSQDGGNTEAFF	TGTGCCAGCAGCCAAGATGGTGGTAACACTGAAGCTTTCTTT
TRBV7-8	-	-	TRBJ1-4	CASSLFFGSARSNPNEKLFF	TGTGCCAGCAGCTTATTCTTTGGTTCGGCAAGAAGTAACCCTAATGAAAAACTGTTTTTT
TRBV19	TRBD1	once	TRBJ1-1	CASSMTGEVIGKTEAFF	TGTGCCAGTAGTATGACAGGGGAAGTCATCGGCAAGACTGAAGCTTTCTTT
TRBV5-1	-	few	TRBJ1-1	CASSLNDGMNTEAFF	TGCGCCAGCAGCTTAAACGACGGCATGAACACTGAAGCTTTCTTT